This TCR beta chain was sequenced in a study of T cell responses to AZD1222 COVID-19 vaccine (dated by TCRdb to about 2021). About the study as a whole: TCR sequencing was performed for fewer than 250 trial participants, of whom 200 to 210 were given two doses of AZD1222 and about 25 were given two doses of MenACWY control vaccine. Enrollment into the trials was organized by age into subgroups of 18-55, 56-69 and 70-plus years, and those subgroups contained roughly 150, 30 and 60 TCR-sequenced participants, respectively.

The sample's time point label is to be understood as: baseline before first vaccination. Reading the label with the study, this specimen's treatment or condition is: meningococcal conjugate vaccine given as trial control. The vaccinee samples were drawn from two UK trials, COV001 and COV002, one of which was a single-blind randomized controlled phase 2/3 trial testing AZD1222 (ChAdOx1 nCoV-19) in healthy adults. For TCRbeta chain sequencing, PBMC samples from trial participants were taken at day 0 and at day 28 after the second dose. From V the trimming removes 4 bases and from J it removes 2 bases, while the gene matches leave 8 bases of the junction unaccounted for. The CDR3 sequence holds 15 residues, the cysteine and phenylalanine included. The kept DNA is CDR3 alone, 45 bases in frame from the first base. Reading the germline V gene gives CDR1 SQVTM and CDR2 ANQGSEA. The CDR3 regions of human TCRbeta chains were analyzed by immunosequencing. The paper's processing steps were these. Repertoire TCRs were checked for matches against a reference library of SARS-CoV-2-specific TCRs that had been generated using the MIRA antigen-specificity platform. Breadth meant the fraction of unique TCRs that were SARS-CoV-2-associated, whereas depth meant the fraction of total T cells that were SARS-CoV-2-associated. Each spike-specific TCR was assigned to its reactive spike region and to a CD4 or CD8 class using the MIRA data. Log10-transformed breadth and depth values were compared by one-way ANOVA with Sidak's multiple comparisons tests. In its TCRdb copy, this immuneACCESS table keeps in-frame sequences only and misses some clones. Where compared with another copy, unresolved V genes explain less than half of these, and the others have no known cause. V and J calls and clone size come straight from that table; D and trimming were deduced from the DNA. The sample table records around 160,000 clones; around nine tenths of these occur just once. In total, the top ten clones hold less than 3.5% of the sample.

As regards this clone: Its specific antigen is unknown. Base qualities are not recorded, but no much larger clone differs from it by a single base.

Broader findings and caveats from the paper: Because no day 14 peak-response samples were available, repertoires were characterized only after the peak T cell response. After two AZD1222 doses, spike-specific TCR breadth and depth were significantly higher than at day 0 and than in MenACWY recipients. In the small 56-69-year group, the increase in depth fell short of significance, most likely because of low power. Epitopes outside the regions mutated in the B.1.351 and B.1.1.7 variants were reportedly recognized by nearly half of the unique spike-specific TCRs. Conclusions about previously exposed vaccinees are limited because only 5 or 6 AZD1222 recipients were SARS-CoV-2 seropositive at baseline. Vaccine-associated CD4 TCRs spanned the whole spike protein, with dominant responses in regions 160-218 and 743-854. Participants were mostly white British, with more females than males. The authors suggested clonal diversity may have been underestimated.

This clonotype was sampled from an adult in good health. This chain is built from TRBV29-1 and TRBJ1-3, with 7 central nucleotides matching TRBD1. The specimen comprised peripheral blood, sampled on day 0 of MenACWY control vaccination. The DNA reads TGCAGCGTTGTCGCGGCCAGGGGGGCTGGAAACACCATATATTTT. Translated, this gives CSVVAARGAGNTIYF. Supplemented by the reference TRBV29-1 and TRBJ1-3 proteins around the CDR3, the complete variable domain is SAVISQKPSRDICQRGTSLTIQCQVDSQVTMMFWYRQQPGQSLTLIATANQGSEATYESGFVIDKFPISRPNLTFSTLTVSNMSPEDSSIYLCSVVAARGAGNTIYFGEGSWLTVV.